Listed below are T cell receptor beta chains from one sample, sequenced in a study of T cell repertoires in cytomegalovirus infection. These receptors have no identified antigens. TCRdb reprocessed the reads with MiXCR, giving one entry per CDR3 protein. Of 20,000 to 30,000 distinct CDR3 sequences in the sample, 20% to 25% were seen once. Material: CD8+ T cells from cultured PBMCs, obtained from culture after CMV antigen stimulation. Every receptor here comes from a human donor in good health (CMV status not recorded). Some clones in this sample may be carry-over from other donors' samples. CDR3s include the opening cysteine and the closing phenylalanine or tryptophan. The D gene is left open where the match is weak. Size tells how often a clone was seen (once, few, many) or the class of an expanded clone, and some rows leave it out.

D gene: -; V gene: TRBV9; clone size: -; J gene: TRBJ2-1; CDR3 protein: CASSAVDSYNEQFF; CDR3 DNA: TGTGCCAGCAGCGCCGTGGACTCCTACAATGAGCAGTTCTTC
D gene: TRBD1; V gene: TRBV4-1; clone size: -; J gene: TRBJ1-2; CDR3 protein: CASSQVGQKNYGYTF; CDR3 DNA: TGCGCCAGCAGCCAAGTGGGACAGAAAAACTATGGCTACACCTTC
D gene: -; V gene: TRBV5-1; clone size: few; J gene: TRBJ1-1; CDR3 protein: CASSLRGQPNEAFF; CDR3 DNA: TGCGCCAGCAGCTTGAGAGGCCAGCCTAATGAAGCTTTCTTT
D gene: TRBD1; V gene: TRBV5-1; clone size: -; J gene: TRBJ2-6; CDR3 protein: CASRAGTGPPSGANVLTF; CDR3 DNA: TGCGCCAGCAGGGCCGGGACAGGACCACCCTCTGGGGCCAACGTCCTGACTTTC
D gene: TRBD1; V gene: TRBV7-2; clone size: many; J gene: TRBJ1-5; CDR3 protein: CASSPGTGVGAYQHF; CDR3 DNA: TGTGCCAGCAGCCCCGGGACAGGGGTCGGTGCGTACCAGCATTTT
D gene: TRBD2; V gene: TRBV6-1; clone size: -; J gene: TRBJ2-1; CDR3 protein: CASSLAGGQYNEQFF; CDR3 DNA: TGTGCCAGCAGCCTAGCGGGGGGGCAGTACAATGAGCAGTTCTTC
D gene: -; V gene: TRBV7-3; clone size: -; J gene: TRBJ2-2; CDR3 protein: CASSLLYTGELFF; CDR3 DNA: TGTGCCAGCAGCTTACTATACACCGGGGAGCTGTTTTTT
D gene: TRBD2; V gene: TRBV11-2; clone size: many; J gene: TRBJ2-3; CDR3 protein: CASNLRVTSGGPRTDTQYF; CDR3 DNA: TGTGCCAGCAACCTGAGGGTGACTAGCGGGGGGCCGAGGACAGATACGCAGTATTTT
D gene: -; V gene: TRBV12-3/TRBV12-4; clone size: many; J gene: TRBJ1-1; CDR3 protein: CASLGGGGLGEAFF; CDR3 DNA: TGTGCCAGCCTTGGGGGTGGGGGGCTCGGTGAAGCTTTCTTT
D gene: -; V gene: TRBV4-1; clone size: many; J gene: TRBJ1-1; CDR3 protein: CASGGSTEAFF; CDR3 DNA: TGCGCCAGCGGCGGGAGTACTGAAGCTTTCTTT
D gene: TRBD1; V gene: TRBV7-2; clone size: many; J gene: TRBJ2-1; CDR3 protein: CASSLQQGAREQFF; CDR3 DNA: TGTGCCAGCAGCTTACAACAGGGGGCTCGTGAGCAGTTCTTC
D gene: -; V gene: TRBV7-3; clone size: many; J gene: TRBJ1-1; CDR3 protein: CASSEDGQERFGYTEAFF; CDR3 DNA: TGTGCCAGCAGCGAAGATGGGCAAGAAAGGTTTGGGTACACTGAAGCTTTCTTT
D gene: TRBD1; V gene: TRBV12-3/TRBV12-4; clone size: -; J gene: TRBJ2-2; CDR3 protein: CASTATGTGELFF; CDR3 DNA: TGTGCCAGCACCGCGACAGGGACCGGGGAGCTGTTTTTT
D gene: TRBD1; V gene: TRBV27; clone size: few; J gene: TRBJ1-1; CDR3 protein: CASSLSRGQGAGEHTEAFF; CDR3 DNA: TGTGCCAGCAGTTTATCGCGGGGACAGGGCGCAGGAGAGCACACTGAAGCTTTCTTT
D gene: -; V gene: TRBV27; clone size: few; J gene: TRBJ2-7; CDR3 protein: CASSLAGAPYEQYF; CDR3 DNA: TGTGCCAGCAGTTTGGCAGGGGCACCCTACGAGCAGTACTTC
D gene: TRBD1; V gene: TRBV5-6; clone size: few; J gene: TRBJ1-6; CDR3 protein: CASSLARTGDFNSPLHF; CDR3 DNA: TGTGCCAGCAGCTTGGCCCGGACAGGAGATTTCAATTCACCCCTCCACTTT
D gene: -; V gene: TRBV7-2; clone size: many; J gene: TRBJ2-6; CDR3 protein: CASSLLQGSLWSGANVLTF; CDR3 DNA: TGTGCCAGCAGCTTATTACAGGGATCCCTATGGTCTGGGGCCAACGTCCTGACTTTC
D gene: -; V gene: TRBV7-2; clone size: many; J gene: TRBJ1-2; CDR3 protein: CASSFYLEDGYTF; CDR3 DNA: TGTGCCAGCAGCTTTTACCTCGAGGATGGCTACACCTTC
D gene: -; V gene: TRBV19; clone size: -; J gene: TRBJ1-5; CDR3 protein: CASSLNRVTKDQPQHF; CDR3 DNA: TGTGCCAGTAGTTTAAACCGGGTTACTAAAGACCAGCCCCAGCATTTT
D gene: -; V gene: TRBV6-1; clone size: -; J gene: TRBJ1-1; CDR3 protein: CASSEAEGPNTEAFF; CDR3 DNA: TGTGCCAGCAGTGAAGCGGAGGGCCCGAACACTGAAGCTTTCTTT
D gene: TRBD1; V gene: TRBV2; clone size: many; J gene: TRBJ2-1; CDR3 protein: CASSARGYNEQFF; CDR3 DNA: TGTGCCAGCAGTGCCAGGGGGTACAATGAGCAGTTCTTC
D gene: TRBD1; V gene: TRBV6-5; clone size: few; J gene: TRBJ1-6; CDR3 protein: CASSYSRTGDSPLHF; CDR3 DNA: TGTGCCAGCAGTTACTCGAGGACAGGGGATTCACCCCTCCACTTT
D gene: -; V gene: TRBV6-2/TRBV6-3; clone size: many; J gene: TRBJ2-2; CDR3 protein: CASNQGPYTGELFF; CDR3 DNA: TGTGCCAGCAACCAGGGTCCGTACACCGGGGAGCTGTTTTTT
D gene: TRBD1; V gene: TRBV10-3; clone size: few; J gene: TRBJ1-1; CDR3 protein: CAISGDSWNTEAFF; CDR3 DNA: TGTGCCATCAGTGGGGACAGTTGGAACACTGAAGCTTTCTTT
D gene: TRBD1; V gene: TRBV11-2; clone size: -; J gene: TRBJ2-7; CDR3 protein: CASSLGTGGNYEQYF; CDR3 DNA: TGTGCCAGCAGCTTAGGGACAGGGGGAAATTACGAGCAGTACTTC
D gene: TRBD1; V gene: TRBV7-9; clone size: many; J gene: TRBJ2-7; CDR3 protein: CASSPTPGGSSSYEQYF; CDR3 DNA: TGTGCCAGCAGCCCGACACCAGGGGGCTCAAGCTCCTACGAGCAGTACTTC
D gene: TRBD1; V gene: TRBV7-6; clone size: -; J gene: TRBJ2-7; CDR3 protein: CASSLSGQASYEQYF; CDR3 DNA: TGTGCCAGCAGCTTGTCGGGACAGGCATCCTACGAGCAGTACTTC
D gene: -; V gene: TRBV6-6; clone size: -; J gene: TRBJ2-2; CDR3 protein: CASTSNTGELFF; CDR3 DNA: TGTGCCTCGACATCTAACACCGGGGAGCTGTTTTTT
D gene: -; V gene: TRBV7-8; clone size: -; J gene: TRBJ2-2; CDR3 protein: CASSLGVQGPGELFF; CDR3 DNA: TGTGCCAGCAGCTTAGGGGTACAGGGTCCCGGGGAGCTGTTTTTT
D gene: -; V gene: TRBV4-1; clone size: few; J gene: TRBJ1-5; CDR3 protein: CASSHHHQGWQPQHF; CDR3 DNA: TGCGCCAGCAGCCATCATCACCAGGGGTGGCAGCCCCAGCATTTT
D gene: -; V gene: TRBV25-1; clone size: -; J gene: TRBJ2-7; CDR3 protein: CASSSNAGYEQYF; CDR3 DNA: TGTGCCAGCAGTTCGAACGCGGGTTACGAGCAGTACTTC
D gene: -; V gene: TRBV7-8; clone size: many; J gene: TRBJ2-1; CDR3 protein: CASSLVSGQEQFF; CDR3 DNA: TGTGCCAGCAGCTTAGTAAGTGGTCAGGAGCAGTTCTTC
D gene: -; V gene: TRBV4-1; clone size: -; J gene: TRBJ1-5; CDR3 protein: CASSLRATAYNQPQHF; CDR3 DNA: TGCGCCAGCAGCCTCAGGGCCACCGCTTACAATCAGCCCCAGCATTTT
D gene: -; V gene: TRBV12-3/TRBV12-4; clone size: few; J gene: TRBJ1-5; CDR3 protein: CASSLRGYSNQPQHF; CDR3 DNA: TGTGCCAGCAGTTTACGGGGTTATAGCAATCAGCCCCAGCATTTT
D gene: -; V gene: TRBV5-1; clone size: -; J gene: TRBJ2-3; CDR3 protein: CASSLGRFGDDTQYF; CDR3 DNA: TGCGCCAGCAGCTTGGGTCGTTTCGGGGATGATACGCAGTATTTT
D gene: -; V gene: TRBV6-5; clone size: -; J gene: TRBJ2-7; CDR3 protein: CASSYGPGYEQYF; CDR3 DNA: TGTGCCAGCAGTTACGGTCCAGGCTACGAGCAGTACTTC
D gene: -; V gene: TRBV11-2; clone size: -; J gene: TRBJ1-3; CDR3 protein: CASSVDYSGNTIYF; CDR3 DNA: TGTGCCAGCAGCGTAGATTACTCTGGAAACACCATATATTTT
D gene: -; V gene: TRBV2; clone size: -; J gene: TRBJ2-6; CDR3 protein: CASSGWRTLSGANVLTF; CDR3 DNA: TGTGCCAGCAGTGGATGGAGAACGCTCTCTGGGGCCAACGTCCTGACTTTC
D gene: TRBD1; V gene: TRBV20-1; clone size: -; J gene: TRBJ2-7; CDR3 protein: CSARGDRGISYEQYF; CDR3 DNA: TGCAGTGCTAGAGGCGACAGGGGGATCTCCTACGAGCAGTACTTC
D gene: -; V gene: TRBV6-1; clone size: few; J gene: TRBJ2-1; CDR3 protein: CASRELLGSYNEQFF; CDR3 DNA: TGTGCCAGCAGGGAATTGCTAGGGTCTTACAATGAGCAGTTCTTC
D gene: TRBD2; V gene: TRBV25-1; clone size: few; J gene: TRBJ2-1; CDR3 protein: CASSGGLAGGWRSQEQFF; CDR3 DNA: TGTGCCAGCAGTGGGGGACTAGCGGGGGGTTGGAGGTCCCAAGAGCAGTTCTTC